This TCR beta chain was recovered during a study of beta chain features in type 1 diabetes. Overall study: Healthy donors resembled patients in age, gender and cell yields. Study-wide findings and caveats: Reads derived from cDNA could over-represent cells showing high TCR expression.

The authors reverse transcribed all of the isolated RNA, so sequencing captured expressed TCRB transcripts. Measured with immunoSEQ multiplex PCR; TCRdb has only the in-frame clones, and not every one. The sample includes under 900,000 clones, under 20% seen only once; the top ten take 0.02% to 0.03%. The CDR3 is 17 amino acids. Losses at the gene ends were 0 bases for V and 3 bases for J; bases not matched to a gene: 7. Germline V lookup: CDR1 KGHSH, CDR2 LQKENI. This clone was detected a few times. Antigen unknown. The TCR sequence derives from a woman under 30 in good health. Sequenced material: naive CD4+ T cells from blood. The chain has TRBV18 and TRBJ2-7; 11 bases match TRBD2. CDR3 bases: TGTGCCAGCTCACCACCGGGACTAGCGGACGGGAGCTACGAGCAGTACTTC. Protein product: CASSPPGLADGSYEQYF.